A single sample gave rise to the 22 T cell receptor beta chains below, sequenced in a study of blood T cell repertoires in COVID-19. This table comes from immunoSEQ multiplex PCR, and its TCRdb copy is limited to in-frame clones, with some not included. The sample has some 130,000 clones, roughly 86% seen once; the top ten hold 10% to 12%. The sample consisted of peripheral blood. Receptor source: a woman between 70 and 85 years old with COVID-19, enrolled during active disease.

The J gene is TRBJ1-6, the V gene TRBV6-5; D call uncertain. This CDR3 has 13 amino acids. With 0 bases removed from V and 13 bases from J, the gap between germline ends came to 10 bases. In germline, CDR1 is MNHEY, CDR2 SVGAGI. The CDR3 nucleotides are TGTGCCAGCAGTTACTCGCGCCTGCCCCCCCTCCACTTT. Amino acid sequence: CASSYSRLPPLHF.

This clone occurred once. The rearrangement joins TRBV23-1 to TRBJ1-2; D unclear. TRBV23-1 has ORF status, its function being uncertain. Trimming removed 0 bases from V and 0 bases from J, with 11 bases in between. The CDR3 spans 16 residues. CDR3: CASSQSKEVANYGYTF. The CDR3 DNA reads TGCGCCAGCAGTCAATCGAAGGAGGTAGCTAACTATGGCTACACCTTC.

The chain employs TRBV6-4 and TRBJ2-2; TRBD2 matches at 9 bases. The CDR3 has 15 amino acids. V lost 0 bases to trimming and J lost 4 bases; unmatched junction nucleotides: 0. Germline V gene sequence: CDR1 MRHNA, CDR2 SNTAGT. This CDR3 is CASSDSSGGTGELFF. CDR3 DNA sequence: TGTGCCAGCAGTGACTCTAGCGGGGGCACCGGGGAGCTGTTTTTT.

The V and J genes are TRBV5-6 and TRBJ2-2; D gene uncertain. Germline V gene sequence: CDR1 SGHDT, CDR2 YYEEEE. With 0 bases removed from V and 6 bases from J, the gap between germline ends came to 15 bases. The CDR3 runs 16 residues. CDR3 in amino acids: CASSLDPGFSAGELFF. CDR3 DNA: TGTGCCAGCAGCTTGGATCCCGGTTTCAGCGCCGGGGAGCTGTTTTTT. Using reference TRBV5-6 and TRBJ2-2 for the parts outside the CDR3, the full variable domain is DAGVTQSPTHLIKTRGQQVTLRCSPKSGHDTVSWYQQALGQGPQFIFQYYEEEERQRGNFPDRFSGHQFPNYSSELNVNALLLGDSALYLCASSLDPGFSAGELFFGEGSRLTVL.

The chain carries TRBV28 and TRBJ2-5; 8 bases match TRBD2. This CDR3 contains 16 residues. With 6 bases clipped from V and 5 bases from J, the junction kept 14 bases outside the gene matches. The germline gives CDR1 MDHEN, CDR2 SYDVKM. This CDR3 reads CASSRRRTGRVETQYF. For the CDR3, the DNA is TGTGCCAGCAGCCGCCGACGGACCGGGAGGGTTGAGACCCAGTACTTC.

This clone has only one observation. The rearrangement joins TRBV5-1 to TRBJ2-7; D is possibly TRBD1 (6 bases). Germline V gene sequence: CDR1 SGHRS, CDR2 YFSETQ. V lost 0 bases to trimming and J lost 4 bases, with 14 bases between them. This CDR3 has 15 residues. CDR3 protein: CASSLAPGQIYEQYF. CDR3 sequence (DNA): TGCGCCAGCAGCTTGGCTCCCGGACAGATTTACGAGCAGTACTTC.

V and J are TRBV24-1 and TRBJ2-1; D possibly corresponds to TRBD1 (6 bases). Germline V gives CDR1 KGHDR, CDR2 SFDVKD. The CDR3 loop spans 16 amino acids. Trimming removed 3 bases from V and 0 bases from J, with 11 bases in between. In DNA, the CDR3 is TGTGCCACCAGTGATACGACAGGACTCTCCTACAATGAGCAGTTCTTC. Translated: CATSDTTGLSYNEQFF.

As DNA, the CDR3 is TGCGCCAGCAGGCTGAGCGGGAGTACAGATACGCAGTATTTT. Translation: CASRLSGSTDTQYF. This rearrangement joins TRBV5-1 to TRBJ2-3; 8 positions match TRBD2. From germline, CDR1 is SGHRS and CDR2 YFSETQ. The V segment lost 5 bases and the J segment 3 bases; nucleotides outside the gene matches: 5. CDR3 length: 14 residues. The full variable domain, with the rest looked up from reference TRBV5-1 and TRBJ2-3, is KAGVTQTPRYLIKTRGQQVTLSCSPISGHRSVSWYQQTPGQGLQFLFEYFSETQRNKGNFPGRFSGRQFSNSRSEMNVSTLELGDSALYLCASRLSGSTDTQYFGPGTRLTVL.

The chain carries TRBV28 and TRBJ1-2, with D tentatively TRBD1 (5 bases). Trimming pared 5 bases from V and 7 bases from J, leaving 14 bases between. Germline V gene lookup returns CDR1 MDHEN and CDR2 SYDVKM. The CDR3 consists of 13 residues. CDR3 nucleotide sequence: TGTGCCAGCAGTCCCCCAGGGTCCCTTGGCTACACCTTC. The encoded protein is CASSPPGSLGYTF.

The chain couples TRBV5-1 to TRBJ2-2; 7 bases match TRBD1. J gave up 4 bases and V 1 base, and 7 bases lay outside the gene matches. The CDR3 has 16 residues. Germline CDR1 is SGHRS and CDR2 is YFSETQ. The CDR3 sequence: CASSLRRQGATGELFF. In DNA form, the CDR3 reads TGCGCCAGCAGCTTGAGGCGACAGGGCGCCACCGGGGAGCTGTTTTTT.

The CDR3 nucleotides are TGTGCCAGCAGAGTAGACAGGACAGGGAACTATGGCTACACCTTC. Protein sequence: CASRVDRTGNYGYTF. The chain uses TRBV2 and TRBJ1-2; 8 nucleotides line up with TRBD1. The V gene end was trimmed by 6 bases and the J gene end by 2 bases; junction bases not matched to a gene: 8. CDR3 size: 15 residues. Germline values: CDR1 SNHLY, CDR2 FYNNEI.

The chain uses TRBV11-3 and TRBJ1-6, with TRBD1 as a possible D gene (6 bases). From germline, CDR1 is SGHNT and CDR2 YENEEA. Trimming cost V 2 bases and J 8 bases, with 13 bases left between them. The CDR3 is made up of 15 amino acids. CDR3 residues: CASSLQDSADSPLHF. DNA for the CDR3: TGTGCCAGCAGCTTACAGGACAGCGCGGATTCACCCCTCCACTTT.

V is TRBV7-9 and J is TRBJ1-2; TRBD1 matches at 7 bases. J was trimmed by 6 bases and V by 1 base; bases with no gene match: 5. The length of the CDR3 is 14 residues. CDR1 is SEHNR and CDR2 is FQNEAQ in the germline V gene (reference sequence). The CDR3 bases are TGTGCCAGCAGCTTAGACAGGGGAGAGGATGGCTACACCTTC. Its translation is CASSLDRGEDGYTF.

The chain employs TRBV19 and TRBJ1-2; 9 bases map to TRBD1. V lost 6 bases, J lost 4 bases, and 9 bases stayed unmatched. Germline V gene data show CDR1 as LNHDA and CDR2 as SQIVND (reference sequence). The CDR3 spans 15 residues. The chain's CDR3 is CASRTGDRVSYGYTF. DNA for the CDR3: TGTGCCAGTAGAACCGGGGACAGGGTTAGCTATGGCTACACCTTC.

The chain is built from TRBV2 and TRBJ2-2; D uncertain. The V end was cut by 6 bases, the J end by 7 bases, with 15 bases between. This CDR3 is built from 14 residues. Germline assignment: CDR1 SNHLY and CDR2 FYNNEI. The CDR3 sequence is CASSAIRGSGELFF. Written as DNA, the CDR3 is TGTGCCAGCAGCGCCATCCGCGGCAGCGGGGAGCTGTTTTTT.

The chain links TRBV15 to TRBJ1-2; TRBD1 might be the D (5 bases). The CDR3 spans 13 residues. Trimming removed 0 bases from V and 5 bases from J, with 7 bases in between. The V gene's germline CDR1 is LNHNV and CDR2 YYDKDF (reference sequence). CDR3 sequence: CATSRDRGYGYTF. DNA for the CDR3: TGTGCCACCAGCAGAGACCGGGGGTATGGCTACACCTTC. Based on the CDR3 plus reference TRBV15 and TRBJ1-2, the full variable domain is DAMVIQNPRYQVTQFGKPVTLSCSQTLNHNVMYWYQQKSSQAPKLLFHYYDKDFNNEADTPDNFQSRRPNTSFCFLDIRSPGLGDTAMYLCATSRDRGYGYTFGSGTRLTVV.

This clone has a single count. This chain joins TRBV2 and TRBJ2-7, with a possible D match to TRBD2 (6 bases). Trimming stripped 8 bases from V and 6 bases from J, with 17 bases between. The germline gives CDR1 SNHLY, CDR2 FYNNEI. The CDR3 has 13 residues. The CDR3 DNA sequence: TGTGCCAGCGGAATAGGCAGGGACTCCGAGCAGTACTTC. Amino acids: CASGIGRDSEQYF. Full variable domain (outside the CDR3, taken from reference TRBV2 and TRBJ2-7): EPEVTQTPSHQVTQMGQEVILRCVPISNHLYFYWYRQILGQKVEFLVSFYNNEISEKSEIFDDQFSVERPDGSNFTLKIRSTKLEDSAMYFCASGIGRDSEQYFGPGTRLTVT.

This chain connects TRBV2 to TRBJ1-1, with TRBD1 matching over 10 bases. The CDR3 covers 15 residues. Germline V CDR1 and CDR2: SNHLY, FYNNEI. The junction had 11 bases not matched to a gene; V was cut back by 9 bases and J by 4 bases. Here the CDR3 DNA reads TGTGCCAGTCGTCCGGGACAGGGGATGTTCACTGAAGCTTTCTTT. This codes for CASRPGQGMFTEAFF.

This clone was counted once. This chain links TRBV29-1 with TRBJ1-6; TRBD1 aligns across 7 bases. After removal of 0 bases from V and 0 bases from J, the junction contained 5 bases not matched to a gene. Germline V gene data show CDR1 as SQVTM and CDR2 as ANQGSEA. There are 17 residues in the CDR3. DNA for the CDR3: TGCAGCGTTGAAGACAGGGACAGCCGCTCCTATAATTCACCCCTCCACTTT. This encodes CSVEDRDSRSYNSPLHF.

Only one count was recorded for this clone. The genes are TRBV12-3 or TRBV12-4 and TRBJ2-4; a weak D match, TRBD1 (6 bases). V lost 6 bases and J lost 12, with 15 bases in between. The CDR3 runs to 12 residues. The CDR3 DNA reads TGTGCCAGCAGGGGCGAGGGGGAAACTCAGTACTTC. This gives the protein CASRGEGETQYF.

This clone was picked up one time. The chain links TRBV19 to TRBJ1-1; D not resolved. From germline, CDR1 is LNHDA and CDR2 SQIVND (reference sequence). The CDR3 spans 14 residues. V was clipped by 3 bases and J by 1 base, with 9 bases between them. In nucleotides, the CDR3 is TGTGCCAGTAGTATTCGGGGAGAGAACACTGAAGCTTTCTTT. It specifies CASSIRGENTEAFF. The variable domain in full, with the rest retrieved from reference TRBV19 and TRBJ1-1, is DGGITQSPKYLFRKEGQNVTLSCEQNLNHDAMYWYRQDPGQGLRLIYYSQIVNDFQKGDIAEGYSVSREKKESFPLTVTSAQKNPTAFYLCASSIRGENTEAFFGQGTRLTVV.

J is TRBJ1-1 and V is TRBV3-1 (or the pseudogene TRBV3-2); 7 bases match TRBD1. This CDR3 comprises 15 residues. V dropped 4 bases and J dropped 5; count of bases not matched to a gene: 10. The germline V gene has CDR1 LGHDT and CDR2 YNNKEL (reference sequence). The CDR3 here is CASSPRDRSGTEAFF. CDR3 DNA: TGTGCCAGCAGCCCTAGGGACAGATCGGGTACTGAAGCTTTCTTT.